Below are 32 T cell receptor beta chains sequenced from a single sample in a study of blood T cell repertoires in COVID-19 (dated by TCRdb to about 2020). Libraries were made using the immunoSEQ multiplex PCR assay. The clones in this table, taken by TCRdb from immuneACCESS, are in-frame only. Not every clone is retained; where verified, under half of the shortfall comes from an unresolved V gene, and the cause of the rest is unknown. This sample comprises about 220,000 clones, approximately 86% of them detected only once. The leading ten clones occupy roughly 14% of the sample. The sequenced material came from PBMCs or T cells enriched from blood (not recorded which). The receptors derive from a woman aged 45-65 years with acute COVID-19.

The chain links TRBV6-4 to TRBJ1-2, with a weak D call TRBD1 (5 bases). V was trimmed by 0 bases and J by 8 bases, leaving 13 bases between them. The CDR3 contains 14 residues. Per the germline V gene, CDR1 is MRHNA and CDR2 is SNTAGT. Here the CDR3 DNA reads TGTGCCAGCAGTGACTCGATGGGGCGCGGCGGCTACACCTTC. Translated, it gives CASSDSMGRGGYTF.

The chain employs TRBV25-1 and TRBJ1-1; D is uncertain. Trimming shortened V by 6 bases and J by 2 bases, and 10 bases separated the two germline ends. CDR1 and CDR2 (germline): MGHDK, SYGVNS. The CDR3 contains 13 residues. The CDR3 reads CASRIQKNTEAFF. The DNA of the CDR3 is TGTGCCAGCAGGATTCAGAAAAACACTGAAGCTTTCTTT.

The V and J genes are TRBV28 and TRBJ2-1; 7 nucleotides match TRBD1. The CDR3 length is 14 residues. V gave up 6 bases and J gave up 7 bases; unmatched junction bases: 9. Germline-derived CDR1 and CDR2 are MDHEN and SYDVKM. This CDR3 reads CASSHPQGRNEQFF. CDR3 DNA: TGTGCCAGCAGCCACCCACAGGGGCGGAATGAGCAGTTCTTC.

The chain joins TRBV24-1 to TRBJ2-5, with 8 bases matching TRBD1. Trimming removed 7 bases from V and 4 bases from J; junction bases left unmatched: 13. Germline CDR1 KGHDR, CDR2 SFDVKD. The CDR3 loop spans 16 amino acids. The CDR3 DNA follows: TGTGCCACCAGCGCCTACGGGACAGGATTTCCAGAGACCCAGTACTTC. The encoded protein is CATSAYGTGFPETQYF.

The V call is TRBV28, the J call TRBJ1-2; D is unclear. The CDR3 runs 12 residues. The V end lost 6 bases, the J end lost 6 bases, and 11 bases lay between the germline ends. The germline V gene encodes CDR1 MDHEN and CDR2 SYDVKM. For the CDR3, the DNA is TGTGCCAGCAGCCGTACTTTAAATGGCTACACCTTC. Translating it yields CASSRTLNGYTF.

This clone has just one count. The chain employs TRBV27 and TRBJ2-1; no clear D. The CDR3 is 16 amino acids. The V gene lost 2 bases and the J gene lost 7 bases, with 18 bases spanning the gap. Germline lookup yields CDR1 MNHEY and CDR2 SMNVEV (reference sequence). The DNA for the CDR3 is TGTGCCAGCAGTTTAAGGCTAGTTAGTCTGGTAAATGAGCAGTTCTTC. Translating it yields CASSLRLVSLVNEQFF.

This rearrangement joins TRBV6-5 to TRBJ2-1; weak D call: TRBD2 (5 bases). CDR3 size: 15 residues. The V gene's germline CDR1 is MNHEY and CDR2 SVGAGI. Trimming left V 0 bases short and J 4 bases short, with 10 bases between. CDR3: CASSYSLGGYNEQFF. CDR3 coding DNA: TGTGCCAGCAGTTACTCCCTGGGCGGGTACAATGAGCAGTTCTTC.

The chain recombines TRBV19 with TRBJ1-5, with unresolved D. The CDR3 totals 14 residues. V was pared by 5 bases and J by 4 bases, with 12 bases between. Germline-derived CDR1 and CDR2 are LNHDA and SQIVND (reference sequence). CDR3 sequence: CASSYNSRNQPQHF. DNA for the CDR3: TGTGCCAGTAGTTATAACTCTAGAAATCAGCCCCAGCATTTT.

As concerns this clone: Other DNA sequences in this specimen translate into the identical CDR3. The chain links TRBV30 to TRBJ1-1; D gene uncertain. The germline V gene has CDR1 GTSNPN and CDR2 SVGIG (reference sequence). V lost 2 bases to trimming and J lost 8 bases, with 9 bases between them. The CDR3 is made up of 11 amino acids. CDR3: CAWSRGTEAFF. CDR3 in DNA: TGTGCCTGGAGTCGGGGAACAGAAGCTTTCTTT.

This clone was detected only once. The V gene is TRBV6-1, the J gene TRBJ2-7; 10 positions match TRBD1. The length of the CDR3 is 16 residues. Germline CDR1 MNHNS, CDR2 SASEGT. Losses at the gene ends were 0 bases for V and 5 bases for J; bases not matched to a gene: 7. Here the CDR3 reads CASSEARGQGFHEQYF. In DNA, the CDR3 is TGTGCCAGCAGTGAAGCAAGGGGACAGGGGTTCCACGAGCAGTACTTC.

This rearrangement joins TRBV7-2 to TRBJ1-2; 7 nucleotides align to TRBD1. The V and J ends lost 5 bases and 10 bases, in that order; junction bases with no gene match: 10. There are 13 residues in the CDR3. Germline V CDR1 and CDR2: SGHTA, FQGNSA. The CDR3 DNA reads as TGTGCCAGCAGCCGCCGACAGGGTAGGGACTACACCTTC. It translates to CASSRRQGRDYTF.

The gene calls are TRBV24-1 and TRBJ2-4; 10 nucleotides line up with TRBD1. Germline V gene data show CDR1 as KGHDR and CDR2 as SFDVKD. Trimming took 3 bases from V and 9 from J; bases not matched to a gene: 16. There are 18 residues in the CDR3. CDR3 amino acids: CATSDPQATGGSGTIQYF. CDR3 in DNA: TGTGCCACCAGTGATCCCCAGGCGACAGGGGGCAGCGGAACCATTCAGTACTTC.

V and J are TRBV7-8 and TRBJ2-1, with 8 nucleotides matching TRBD1. The trim removed 1 base at V and 9 bases at J, leaving 8 bases unmatched. This CDR3 is built from 15 residues. Germline V gene lookup returns CDR1 SGHVS and CDR2 FQNEAQ. The CDR3 is CASSLVAPQGGEQFF. CDR3 coding DNA: TGTGCCAGCAGCTTAGTAGCGCCACAGGGGGGTGAGCAGTTCTTC. Using reference TRBV7-8 and TRBJ2-1 for the parts outside the CDR3, the full variable domain is GAGVSQSPRYKVAKRGQDVALRCDPISGHVSLFWYQQALGQGPEFLTYFQNEAQLDKSGLPSDRFFAERPEGSVSTLKIQRTQQEDSAVYLCASSLVAPQGGEQFFGPGTRLTVL.

Turning to this clone: A much larger clonotype is one base distant, so this may be a read error. The chain combines TRBV28 with TRBJ1-2; 7 bases agree with TRBD1. Germline V gene data show CDR1 as MDHEN and CDR2 as SYDVKM. This CDR3 contains 13 residues. V gave up 3 bases and J gave up 2 bases; unmatched junction bases: 0. The CDR3 region has the DNA TGTGCCAGCAGTTTGACAGGGAACTATGGCTACACCTTC. Translated, it gives CASSLTGNYGYTF.

This chain joins TRBV18 and TRBJ1-5; 7 positions match TRBD1. Germline trimming cut 8 bases from V and 4 bases from J; bases unmatched to any gene: 11. The CDR3 sequence is 15 residues long. Germline V gene data show CDR1 as KGHSH and CDR2 as LQKENI. CDR3 DNA sequence: TGTGCCAGCACATCCGGAACACAGGGGAATCAGCCCCAGCATTTT. This encodes CASTSGTQGNQPQHF.

V is TRBV5-1 and J is TRBJ2-7, with TRBD1 identical over 8 bases. The V segment lost 4 bases and the J segment 1 base; nucleotides outside the gene matches: 7. The CDR3 extends over 15 amino acids. Germline V CDR1 and CDR2: SGHRS, YFSETQ. The CDR3 region is CASSGGGQGSYEQYF. The CDR3 nucleotides read TGCGCCAGCAGCGGAGGCGGACAGGGTTCCTACGAGCAGTACTTC.

V is TRBV27 and J is TRBJ2-3; 8 nucleotides match TRBD1. J gave up 3 bases and V 5 bases, and 4 bases lay outside the gene matches. CDR1 MNHEY and CDR2 SMNVEV come from the germline V gene (reference sequence). The CDR3 contains 14 residues. DNA of the CDR3: TGTGCCAGCAGTCCTCGGACAGGGACAGATACGCAGTATTTT. It is translated as CASSPRTGTDTQYF.

A few counts support this clone. The V call is TRBV6-5, the J call TRBJ1-2; a weak D match, TRBD1 (5 bases). Trimming stripped 6 bases from V and 2 bases from J, with 16 bases between. The CDR3 consists of 15 residues. Germline V gene data show CDR1 as MNHEY and CDR2 as SVGAGI. CDR3 sequence reads: CASSPVWTSNYGYTF. CDR3 sequence (DNA): TGTGCCAGCAGCCCCGTTTGGACAAGCAACTATGGCTACACCTTC.

The CDR3 DNA is TGCGCCAGCAGCCAACGGGACAGGGGACCGAACGGGGAGCTGTTTTTT. It specifies CASSQRDRGPNGELFF. The chain uses TRBV4-3 and TRBJ2-2; the match to TRBD1 covers 10 bases. The CDR3 runs to 16 residues. The V gene end was trimmed by 2 bases and the J gene end by 7 bases; junction bases not matched to a gene: 7. The germline V gene encodes CDR1 LGHNA and CDR2 YSLEER.

This chain connects TRBV6-5 to TRBJ2-5; 7 nucleotides line up with TRBD2. The CDR3 runs to 15 residues. Unmatched junction bases numbered 10, after V lost 7 bases and J lost 2 bases. The V gene's germline CDR1 is MNHEY and CDR2 SVGAGI. The CDR3: CASTPAGLRQETQYF. For the CDR3, the DNA is TGTGCCAGCACCCCAGCGGGATTAAGGCAAGAGACCCAGTACTTC.

This sequence joins TRBV11-2 and TRBJ1-2, with D maybe TRBD1 (5 bases). Germline loops: CDR1 SGHAT, CDR2 FQNNGV. The CDR3 loop spans 13 amino acids. The V end was cut by 3 bases, the J end by 4 bases, with 9 bases between. CDR3 loop: CASSFGGGYGYTF. For the CDR3, the DNA is TGTGCCAGCAGCTTCGGGGGAGGCTATGGCTACACCTTC.

The rearrangement uses TRBV18 and TRBJ2-7; 8 positions match TRBD1. Germline loops: CDR1 KGHSH, CDR2 LQKENI. The CDR3 has 15 amino acids. V was pared by 3 bases and J by 0 bases, with 4 bases of the junction left unmatched. As DNA, the CDR3 is TGTGCCAGCTCACCTAATGGACAGGGCTCCTACGAGCAGTACTTC. It is translated as CASSPNGQGSYEQYF.

The CDR3 reads CASASDNTGELFF. The CDR3 DNA sequence: TGTGCCAGCGCTAGCGACAACACCGGGGAGCTGTTTTTT. V is TRBV18 and J is TRBJ2-2; the D gene is possibly TRBD2 (6 bases). This CDR3 has 13 residues. Trimming stripped 8 bases from V and 2 bases from J, with 9 bases between. The germline gives CDR1 KGHSH, CDR2 LQKENI.

The V call is TRBV23-1, the J call TRBJ2-5, with 9 positions matching TRBD2. TRBV23-1 is sorted into the ORF group, with uncertain function. J was trimmed by 5 bases and V by 7 bases; bases with no gene match: 8. The CDR3 spans 14 residues. The CDR3 is CASKRAGGPETQYF. The CDR3 nucleotides are TGCGCCAGCAAGCGGGCGGGAGGGCCGGAGACCCAGTACTTC.

In its sample, this clone was seen a few times. The gene calls are TRBV14 and TRBJ2-1; 7 positions agree with TRBD1. After removal of 3 bases from V and 2 bases from J, the junction contained 4 bases not matched to a gene. There are 15 residues in the CDR3. Germline assignment: CDR1 SGHDN and CDR2 FVKESK. CDR3 sequence (DNA): TGTGCCAGCAGCCAGACAGGGTGGGCCTACAATGAGCAGTTCTTC. It yields the protein CASSQTGWAYNEQFF.

The CDR3 DNA reads as TGTGCCAGCAGCTTGACAGGGGATAGCAATCAGCCCCAGCATTTT. This sequence encodes CASSLTGDSNQPQHF. The gene calls are TRBV7-9 and TRBJ1-5, with 8 bases that match TRBD1. Trimming at V came to 3 bases and at J to 0 bases, leaving 1 base not matched to a gene. The germline V gene encodes CDR1 SEHNR and CDR2 FQNEAQ (reference sequence). This CDR3 has 15 amino acids.

CDR3 protein: CASSLKADRTPYEQYF. CDR3 bases: TGCGCCAGCAGCCTAAAAGCGGACCGTACCCCCTACGAGCAGTACTTC. The chain is built from TRBV5-1 and TRBJ2-7, with D maybe TRBD2 (5 bases). The CDR3 is 16 amino acids. V was pared by 4 bases and J by 2 bases, with 19 bases between. Germline V gene sequence: CDR1 SGHRS, CDR2 YFSETQ.

The CDR3 coding sequence is TGTGCCAGCAGCCAGGGCGATGGAAACACCATATATTTT. It yields the protein CASSQGDGNTIYF. This chain joins TRBV7-3 and TRBJ1-3, with D perhaps TRBD1 (5 bases). This CDR3 has 13 amino acids. V was trimmed by 5 bases and J by 3 bases, leaving 8 bases between them. Germline CDR1 is SGHTA and CDR2 is FQGTGA. Complete variable domain (other parts from reference TRBV7-3 and TRBJ1-3): GAGVSQTPSNKVTEKGKYVELRCDPISGHTALYWYRQSLGQGPEFLIYFQGTGAADDSGLPNDRFFAVRPEGSVSTLKIQRTERGDSAVYLCASSQGDGNTIYFGEGSWLTVV.

The chain is built from TRBV19 and TRBJ2-3, with 7 bases fitting TRBD1. V lost 5 bases, J lost 2 bases, and 10 bases stayed unmatched. This CDR3 is 16 amino acids long. The germline V gene encodes CDR1 LNHDA and CDR2 SQIVND (reference sequence). This CDR3 reads CASSPYDRVSTDTQYF. The CDR3 nucleotides read TGTGCCAGTAGTCCCTACGACAGGGTATCCACAGATACGCAGTATTTT.

The V gene is TRBV5-1, the J gene TRBJ2-1; tentatively, D is TRBD2 (6 bases). The V and J ends lost 5 bases and 7 bases respectively, with 19 bases between them. Germline assignment: CDR1 SGHRS and CDR2 YFSETQ. The CDR3 extends over 15 amino acids. In DNA, the CDR3 is TGCGCCAGCAGACCCCCGGGACTCCCTCGGAATGAGCAGTTCTTC. This sequence encodes CASRPPGLPRNEQFF.

The chain uses TRBV28 and TRBJ1-1; a weak D match, TRBD1 (6 bases). The CDR3 totals 15 residues. Looked up from germline, CDR1 is MDHEN and CDR2 is SYDVKM. V lost 5 bases and J lost 1, with 14 bases in between. The CDR3 nucleotides are TGTGCCAGCAGTCCTCCCGACAGGAAGAACACTGAAGCTTTCTTT. Amino acids: CASSPPDRKNTEAFF.

The chain links TRBV5-1 to TRBJ2-3; the match to TRBD2 covers 9 bases. The V gene end was trimmed by 4 bases and the J gene end by 5 bases; junction bases not matched to a gene: 14. Per germline, CDR1 SGHRS and CDR2 YFSETQ. This CDR3 is built from 17 residues. In DNA form, the CDR3 reads TGCGCCAGCAGCCCCCTACCTTCTAGCGGGAAAAAAGATACGCAGTATTTT. Protein sequence: CASSPLPSSGKKDTQYF.